A single sample is the source of the 8 T cell receptor beta chains below, sequenced in a study of T cell responses to AZD1222 COVID-19 vaccine. Generated by immunoSEQ multiplex PCR, the TCRdb table keeps only in-frame clones and is missing some. This sample has 90,000 to 110,000 clones, with approximately 90% found just once. This sample comprised peripheral blood, obtained on day 0 of AZD1222 vaccination. The source is an adult in good health.

The CDR3: CAWSVGTQGTGSEQYF. In nucleotides, the CDR3 is TGTGCCTGGAGTGTAGGGACCCAAGGAACGGGATCCGAGCAGTACTTC. This sequence joins TRBV30 and TRBJ2-7; D tentatively fits TRBD1 or TRBD2 (5 bases each). The germline V gene has CDR1 GTSNPN and CDR2 SVGIG (reference sequence). This CDR3 has 16 amino acids. Trimming shortened V by 0 bases and J by 6 bases, and 21 bases separated the two germline ends.

This clone has only one observation. This chain links TRBV27 with TRBJ1-2; D possibly corresponds to TRBD1 (5 bases). The CDR3 loop spans 15 amino acids. With 3 bases removed from V and 0 bases from J, the gap between germline ends came to 11 bases. Germline CDR1 reads MNHEY; CDR2 reads SMNVEV (reference sequence). CDR3 sequence (DNA): TGTGCCAGCAGTTTTGTTCTAGGGGCTAACTATGGCTACACCTTC. It is translated as CASSFVLGANYGYTF.

In its sample, this clone was seen once. This chain uses TRBV7-2 with TRBJ2-2, with 9 nucleotides matching TRBD1. Germline values: CDR1 SGHTA, CDR2 FQGNSA. The CDR3 has 15 residues. J gave up 5 bases and V 4 bases, and 5 bases lay outside the gene matches. Written as DNA, the CDR3 is TGTGCCAGCAGCTCGGGACAGGGTACTACCGGGGAGCTGTTTTTT. Protein: CASSSGQGTTGELFF.

CDR3 sequence (DNA): TGTGCCAGCAGCTCGATTAATGAGCAGTTCTTC. Protein product: CASSSINEQFF. The rearrangement joins TRBV5-4 to TRBJ2-1; D gene unclear. The germline V gene has CDR1 SGHNT and CDR2 YYREEE (reference sequence). The CDR3 has 11 residues. With 3 bases removed from V and 7 bases from J, the gap between germline ends came to 5 bases.

The chain couples TRBV6-5 to TRBJ2-5; D unclear. Trimming pared 7 bases from V and 1 base from J, leaving 4 bases between. The CDR3 runs 11 residues. CDR1 is MNHEY and CDR2 is SVGAGI in the germline V gene. Here the CDR3 reads CASTLQETQYF. The CDR3 DNA follows: TGTGCCAGCACTCTCCAAGAGACCCAGTACTTC.

The chain uses TRBV28 and TRBJ2-3; D call uncertain. The V gene's germline CDR1 is MDHEN and CDR2 SYDVKM. Trimming took 5 bases from V and 3 from J, leaving 6 bases between them. The CDR3 has 12 amino acids. CDR3 protein: CASSLLTDTQYF. The CDR3 region has the DNA TGTGCCAGCAGTCTCCTGACAGATACGCAGTATTTT.

V gene TRBV11-2 combines with J gene TRBJ1-2, with no clear D. This CDR3 contains 15 residues. Trimming shortened V by 1 base and J by 3 bases, and 12 bases separated the two germline ends. Germline V gene lookup returns CDR1 SGHAT and CDR2 FQNNGV. CDR3 sequence reads: CASSLGHGIDYGYTF. The CDR3, as DNA: TGTGCCAGCAGCTTAGGCCATGGGATCGACTATGGCTACACCTTC.

The chain uses TRBV7-9 and TRBJ2-2; D is perhaps TRBD2 (5 bases). Germline CDR1 SEHNR, CDR2 FQNEAQ (reference sequence). The CDR3 covers 16 residues. Trimming pared 5 bases from V and 6 bases from J, leaving 19 bases between. This chain's CDR3 is CASSPLVGDFAGELFF. CDR3 nucleotides: TGTGCCAGCAGCCCTTTGGTGGGAGATTTTGCCGGGGAGCTGTTTTTT.